Following are 6 T cell receptor beta chains from one sample sequenced in a study of early T cells in non-severe SARS-CoV-2 infection. TCRdb itself ran the 5' RACE reads through MiXCR, one entry per CDR3 protein. The repertoire holds about 59,000 distinct CDR3 sequences, with around 13% as singletons. The input for sequencing was whole blood, taken at baseline. These receptors originate from an adult who was a healthcare worker with PCR-confirmed SARS-CoV-2 infection or an uninfected control (not recorded which).

The table lists this clonotype with many counts. The chain joins TRBV29-1 to TRBJ1-6; maybe TRBD1 (5 bases). V lost 6 bases, J lost 4 bases, and 10 bases lay in between. The length of the CDR3 is 13 residues. CDR1 is SQVTM and CDR2 is ANQGSEA in the germline V gene. For the CDR3, the DNA is TGCAGCGTGCGGGACGGATATAATTCACCCCTCCACTTT. This sequence encodes CSVRDGYNSPLHF.

The sample holds a few counts of this clonotype. The chain carries TRBV10-3 and TRBJ2-1; D ambiguous. The germline gives CDR1 ENHRY, CDR2 SYGVKD. The CDR3 is 12 amino acids. V shed 3 bases and J shed 10 bases, with 10 bases lying between them. The CDR3 DNA follows: TGTGCCATCAGTGATCCAGCTCAGGAGCAGTTCTTC. It codes for CAISDPAQEQFF.

This chain joins TRBV29-1 and TRBJ2-7, with TRBD2 identical over 7 bases. J lost 4 bases, V lost 4 bases, and 10 bases had no gene match. The germline gives CDR1 SQVTM, CDR2 ANQGSEA. The CDR3 consists of 14 residues. CDR3 sequence reads: CSVGSGGTGYEQYF. CDR3 nucleotides: TGCAGCGTTGGGTCGGGAGGTACGGGTTACGAGCAGTACTTC.

The chain couples TRBV6-6 to TRBJ1-2, with D perhaps matching TRBD1 (5 bases). Germline V gene lookup returns CDR1 MNHNY and CDR2 SVGAGI (reference sequence). The CDR3 contains 15 residues. V lost 2 bases and J 7 bases, leaving 17 bases between the germline ends. The CDR3 protein is CASSYEGGRGFGYTF. Written as DNA, the CDR3 is TGTGCCAGCAGTTACGAGGGTGGTAGGGGCTTTGGCTACACCTTC.

The chain carries TRBV7-2 and TRBJ2-2; TRBD2 might be the D (6 bases). The CDR3 loop spans 16 amino acids. Trimming removed 1 base from V and 3 bases from J, with 12 bases in between. CDR1 is SGHTA and CDR2 is FQGNSA in the germline V gene. In nucleotides, the CDR3 is TGTGCCAGCAGCTTAGGACCGGGACTTTACACCGGGGAGCTGTTTTTT. Translation gives CASSLGPGLYTGELFF. The whole variable domain, remainder taken from reference TRBV7-2 and TRBJ2-2, is GAGVSQSPSNKVTEKGKDVELRCDPISGHTALYWYRQSLGQGLEFLIYFQGNSAPDKSGLPSDRFSAERTGGSVSTLTIQRTQQEDSAVYLCASSLGPGLYTGELFFGEGSRLTVL.

The chain carries TRBV18 and TRBJ1-1, with D tentatively TRBD1 (6 bases). This CDR3 has 14 residues. V gave up 0 bases and J gave up 4 bases, with 9 bases separating them. Looked up from germline, CDR1 is KGHSH and CDR2 is LQKENI. CDR3 sequence: CASSPPTGITEAFF. CDR3 sequence (DNA): TGTGCCAGCTCACCACCGACAGGAATCACTGAAGCTTTCTTT.